Listed here are 14 T cell receptor beta chains from one sample, sequenced in a study of T cells in Graves' hyperthyroidism and ophthalmopathy. Regions amplified from RNA transcripts were the TCR beta CDR3 regions. First-round RT-PCR targeting the TCR CDR3 was performed with the HTBI primer set. TCRdb redid the calling of the multiplex PCR reads with MiXCR, one entry per CDR3 protein. The top ten hold roughly 70% of the sample, which has 300,000 to 450,000 distinct CDR3 sequences, around a quarter seen once. Material for sequencing was blood. All receptors derive from a man aged 50 to 59 with Graves' hyperthyroidism.

This clonotype was seen only a few times. This rearrangement joins TRBV12-3 or TRBV12-4 to TRBJ1-1, with 7 bases lining up with TRBD1. The junction had 10 bases not matched to a gene; V was cut back by 1 base and J by 5 bases. The CDR3 covers 16 residues. CDR3 sequence reads: CASSLGQGEGRTEAFF. The CDR3 nucleotides read TGTGCCAGCAGTTTAGGACAGGGCGAGGGTCGGACTGAAGCTTTCTTT.

The CDR3 loop reads CSADGLAGRRSTDTQYF. In DNA, the CDR3 is TGCAGTGCAGACGGACTAGCGGGGAGGAGGAGCACAGATACGCAGTATTTT. The chain combines TRBV20-1 with TRBJ2-3; 12 nucleotides line up with TRBD2. The CDR3 consists of 17 residues. Germline assignment: CDR1 DFQATT and CDR2 SNEGSKA (reference sequence). V was pared by 6 bases and J by 0 bases, with 10 bases of the junction left unmatched.

This clonotype was detected a few times. The gene calls are TRBV9 and TRBJ2-1; possible D gene TRBD2, 5 bases. This CDR3 spans 15 amino acids. CDR1 and CDR2 from the germline V gene are SGDLS and YYNGEE. Trimming cost V 1 base and J 3 bases, with 11 bases left between them. The CDR3 sequence is CASSVLGRGYNEQFF. For the CDR3, the DNA is TGTGCCAGCAGCGTACTAGGTCGGGGCTACAATGAGCAGTTCTTC.

This clonotype appeared many times. The rearrangement uses TRBV6-6 and TRBJ1-4, with 7 bases lining up with TRBD1. The CDR3 contains 16 residues. Losses at the gene ends were 0 bases for V and 10 bases for J; bases not matched to a gene: 11. Looked up from germline, CDR1 is MNHNY and CDR2 is SVGAGI (reference sequence). CDR3 bases: TGTGCCAGCAGTTACTCCTTGACAGGGCAAGTTGGAAAACTGTTTTTT. Its translation: CASSYSLTGQVGKLFF.

J is TRBJ2-3 and V is TRBV30; no definite D call. This CDR3 spans 14 amino acids. V was shortened by 2 bases and J by 0 bases, with 9 bases between the two germline ends. Germline-derived CDR1 and CDR2 are GTSNPN and SVGIG (reference sequence). Here the CDR3 DNA reads TGTGCCTGGAGTCTCGGCGGTAGCACAGATACGCAGTATTTT. Translating gives CAWSLGGSTDTQYF.

This clonotype has only a few counts. The chain couples TRBV24-1 to TRBJ2-1; maybe TRBD1 (6 bases). Trimming pared 9 bases from V and 7 bases from J, leaving 12 bases between. The CDR3 is 12 residues long. Germline loops: CDR1 KGHDR, CDR2 SFDVKD. The CDR3 coding sequence is TGTGCCACCGCCCAGGGGAGTAATGAGCAGTTCTTC. This gives the protein CATAQGSNEQFF.

This CDR3 reads CATSRDKGFANEKLFF. For the CDR3, the DNA is TGTGCCACCAGCAGAGATAAGGGTTTCGCTAATGAAAAACTGTTTTTT. V is TRBV15 and J is TRBJ1-4; D is ambiguous. Germline values: CDR1 LNHNV, CDR2 YYDKDF (reference sequence). The germline V and J ends were trimmed by 0 bases and 3 bases, with 11 bases remaining between them. The CDR3 contains 16 residues. Supplemented by reference TRBV15 and TRBJ1-4, the full variable domain reads DAMVIQNPRYQVTQFGKPVTLSCSQTLNHNVMYWYQQKSSQAPKLLFHYYDKDFNNEADTPDNFQSRRPNTSFCFLDIRSPGLGDTAMYLCATSRDKGFANEKLFFGSGTQLSVL.

This rearrangement joins TRBV19 to TRBJ1-2, with 8 positions matching TRBD1. The CDR3 totals 17 residues. CDR1 LNHDA and CDR2 SQIVND come from the germline V gene (reference sequence). The V and J ends lost 4 bases and 1 base, in that order; junction bases with no gene match: 11. CDR3 protein: CASSTAGQGGINYGYTF. CDR3 nucleotides: TGTGCCAGTAGTACCGCAGGACAGGGAGGGATTAACTATGGCTACACCTTC. Drawing the rest from reference TRBV19 and TRBJ1-2, the complete variable domain is DGGITQSPKYLFRKEGQNVTLSCEQNLNHDAMYWYRQDPGQGLRLIYYSQIVNDFQKGDIAEGYSVSREKKESFPLTVTSAQKNPTAFYLCASSTAGQGGINYGYTFGSGTRLTVV.

This sequence joins TRBV7-9 and TRBJ2-3; the match to TRBD1 covers 7 bases. The CDR3 contains 16 residues. V gave up 5 bases and J gave up 4 bases; unmatched junction bases: 12. The germline CDR1 and CDR2 sequences are SEHNR and FQNEAQ (reference sequence). The CDR3 coding sequence is TGTGCCAGCAGCCCGACCGGGACAGCTGGTCCAGATACGCAGTATTTT. Protein product: CASSPTGTAGPDTQYF. The whole variable domain, remainder taken from reference TRBV7-9 and TRBJ2-3, is DTGVSQNPRHKITKRGQNVTFRCDPISEHNRLYWYRQTLGQGPEFLTYFQNEAQLEKSRLLSDRFSAERPKGSFSTLEIQRTEQGDSAMYLCASSPTGTAGPDTQYFGPGTRLTVL.

The table lists this clonotype with a few counts. The gene calls are TRBV20-1 and TRBJ2-5; 13 bases match TRBD2. V trimming: 5 bases; J trimming: 4 bases; junction bases outside the gene matches: 7. The CDR3 spans 15 residues. Germline assignment: CDR1 DFQATT and CDR2 SNEGSKA (reference sequence). DNA for the CDR3: TGCAGTGCTGAGGGACTAGCGGGAATAGGAGAGACCCAGTACTTC. Its translation is CSAEGLAGIGETQYF.

This clonotype was observed a handful of times. This rearrangement joins TRBV12-3 or TRBV12-4 to TRBJ2-1; TRBD2 aligns across 7 bases. J lost 3 bases, V lost 8 bases, and 7 bases had no gene match. CDR3 size: 14 residues. Here the CDR3 reads CASRASGNYNEQFF. The CDR3 DNA is TGTGCCAGCCGTGCTAGCGGTAACTACAATGAGCAGTTCTTC.

This chain uses TRBV15 with TRBJ2-7; D may be TRBD2 (5 bases). V was shortened by 1 base and J by 7 bases, with 14 bases between the two germline ends. This CDR3 has 14 residues. Germline CDR1 LNHNV, CDR2 YYDKDF (reference sequence). CDR3 loop: CATSRASEVGEQYF. The CDR3 DNA reads as TGTGCCACCAGCAGAGCCTCGGAGGTAGGGGAGCAGTACTTC.

This clonotype came up a few times. J is TRBJ2-7 and V is TRBV3-1; the match to TRBD1 covers 8 bases. The CDR3 covers 15 residues. V was pared by 4 bases and J by 3 bases, with 8 bases of the junction left unmatched. Germline V lookup: CDR1 LGHDT, CDR2 YNNKEL (reference sequence). CDR3 DNA sequence: TGTGCCAGCAGCCCTTCGGGACAGGTCCGCTACGAGCAGTACTTC. Translation gives CASSPSGQVRYEQYF.

The chain is built from TRBV7-2 and TRBJ2-3, with D possibly TRBD1 on 5 matching bases. The CDR3 runs 14 residues. V was clipped by 1 base and J by 8 bases, with 13 bases between them. The germline V gene encodes CDR1 SGHTA and CDR2 FQGNSA. The DNA for the CDR3 is TGTGCCAGCAGCTTAGAAGCCTTAGGGGCTACGCAGTATTTT. Its protein product is CASSLEALGATQYF. Supplemented by reference TRBV7-2 and TRBJ2-3, the full variable domain reads GAGVSQSPSNKVTEKGKDVELRCDPISGHTALYWYRQSLGQGLEFLIYFQGNSAPDKSGLPSDRFSAERTGGSVSTLTIQRTQQEDSAVYLCASSLEALGATQYFGPGTRLTVL.